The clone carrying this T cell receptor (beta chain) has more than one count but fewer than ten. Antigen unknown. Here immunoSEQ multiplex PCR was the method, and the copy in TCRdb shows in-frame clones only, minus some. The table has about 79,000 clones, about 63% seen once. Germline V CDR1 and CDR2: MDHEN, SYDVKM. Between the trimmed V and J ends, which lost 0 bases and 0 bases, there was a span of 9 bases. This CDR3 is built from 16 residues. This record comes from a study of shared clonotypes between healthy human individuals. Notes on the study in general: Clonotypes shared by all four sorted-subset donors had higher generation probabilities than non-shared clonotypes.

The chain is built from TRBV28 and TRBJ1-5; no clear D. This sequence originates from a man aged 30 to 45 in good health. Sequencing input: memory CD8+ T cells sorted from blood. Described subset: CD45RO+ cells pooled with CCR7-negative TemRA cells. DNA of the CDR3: TGTGCCAGCAGTTTATGGGCAGTATATAGCAATCAGCCCCAGCATTTT. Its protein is CASSLWAVYSNQPQHF.